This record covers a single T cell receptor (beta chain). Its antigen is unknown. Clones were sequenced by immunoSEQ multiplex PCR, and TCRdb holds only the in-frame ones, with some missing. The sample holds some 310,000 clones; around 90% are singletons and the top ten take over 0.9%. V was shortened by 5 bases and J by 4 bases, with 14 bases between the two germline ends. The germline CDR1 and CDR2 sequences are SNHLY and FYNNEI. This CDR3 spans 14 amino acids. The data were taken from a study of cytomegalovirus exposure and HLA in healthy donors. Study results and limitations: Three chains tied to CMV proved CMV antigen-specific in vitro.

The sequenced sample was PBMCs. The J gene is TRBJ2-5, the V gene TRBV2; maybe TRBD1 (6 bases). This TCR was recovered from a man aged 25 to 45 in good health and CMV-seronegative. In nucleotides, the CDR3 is TGTGCCAGCAGTAGGGGTCAGGGGTTAGAGACCCAGTACTTC. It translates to CASSRGQGLETQYF. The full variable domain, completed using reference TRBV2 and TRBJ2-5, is EPEVTQTPSHQVTQMGQEVILRCVPISNHLYFYWYRQILGQKVEFLVSFYNNEISEKSEIFDDQFSVERPDGSNFTLKIRSTKLEDSAMYFCASSRGQGLETQYFGPGTRLLVL.